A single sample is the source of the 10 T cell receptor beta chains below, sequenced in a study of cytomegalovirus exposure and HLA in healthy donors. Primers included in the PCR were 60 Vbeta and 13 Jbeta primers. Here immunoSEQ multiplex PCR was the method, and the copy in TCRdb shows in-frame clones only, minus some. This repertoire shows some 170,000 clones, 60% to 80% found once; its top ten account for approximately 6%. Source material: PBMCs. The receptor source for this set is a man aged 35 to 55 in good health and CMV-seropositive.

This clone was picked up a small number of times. The CDR3 reads CASTKKQISGDTQYF. In DNA, the CDR3 is TGTGCCAGCACAAAGAAACAGATTTCAGGTGATACGCAGTATTTT. The gene calls are TRBV11-3 and TRBJ2-3; D is ambiguous. CDR3 size: 15 residues. Deletions cut 7 bases from V and 6 bases from J, with 20 bases between. Germline V gene data show CDR1 as SGHNT and CDR2 as YENEEA.

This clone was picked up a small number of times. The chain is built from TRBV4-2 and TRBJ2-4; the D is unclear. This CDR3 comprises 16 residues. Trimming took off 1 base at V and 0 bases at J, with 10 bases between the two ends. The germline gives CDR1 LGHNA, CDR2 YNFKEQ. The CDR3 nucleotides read TGTGCCAGCAGCCAAGGACTTTTTGGAGCCAAAAACATTCAGTACTTC. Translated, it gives CASSQGLFGAKNIQYF.

This CDR3 is CATAGQGTPEVHF. CDR3 DNA sequence: TGTGCCACCGCGGGACAGGGGACACCCGAGGTCCACTTT. V gene TRBV28 combines with J gene TRBJ1-6; 10 nucleotides align to TRBD1. V shed 10 bases, J shed 17 bases, and the junction held 14 bases outside the gene matches. Germline CDR1 is MDHEN and CDR2 is SYDVKM. The CDR3 is 13 residues long.

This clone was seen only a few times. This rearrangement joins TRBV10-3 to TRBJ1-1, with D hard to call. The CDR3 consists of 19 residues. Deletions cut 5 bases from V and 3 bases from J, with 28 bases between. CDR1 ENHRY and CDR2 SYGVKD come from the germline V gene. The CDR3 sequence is CAISPTAQFRARRDTEAFF. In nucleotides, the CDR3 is TGTGCCATCAGTCCAACCGCACAGTTCCGGGCCCGGAGGGACACTGAAGCTTTCTTT.

CDR3 DNA sequence: TGTGCCAGCTCCCTTAACAGGGGGGACAACACCATATATTTT. Its protein product is CASSLNRGDNTIYF. The chain links TRBV18 to TRBJ1-3; 8 bases fit TRBD1. The ends lost 6 bases at V and 7 bases at J; junction bases unmatched: 8. The CDR3 covers 14 residues. Germline CDR1 is KGHSH and CDR2 is LQKENI.

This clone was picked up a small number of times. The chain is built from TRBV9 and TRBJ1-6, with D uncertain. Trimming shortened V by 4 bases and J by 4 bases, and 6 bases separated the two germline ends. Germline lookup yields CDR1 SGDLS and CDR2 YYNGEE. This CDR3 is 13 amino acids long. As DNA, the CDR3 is TGTGCCAGCAGCCCCTCTTATAATTCACCCCTCCACTTT. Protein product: CASSPSYNSPLHF. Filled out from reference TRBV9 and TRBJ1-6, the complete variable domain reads DSGVTQTPKHLITATGQRVTLRCSPRSGDLSVYWYQQSLDQGLQFLIQYYNGEERAKGNILERFSAQQFPDLHSELNLSSLELGDSALYFCASSPSYNSPLHFGNGTRLTVT.

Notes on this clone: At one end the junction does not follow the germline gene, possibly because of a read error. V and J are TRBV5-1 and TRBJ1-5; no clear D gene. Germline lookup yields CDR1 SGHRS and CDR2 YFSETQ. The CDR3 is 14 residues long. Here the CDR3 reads CTSSLDGTSQPQHF. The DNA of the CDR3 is TGCACCAGCAGCTTGGATGGCACTAGTCAGCCCCAGCATTTT.

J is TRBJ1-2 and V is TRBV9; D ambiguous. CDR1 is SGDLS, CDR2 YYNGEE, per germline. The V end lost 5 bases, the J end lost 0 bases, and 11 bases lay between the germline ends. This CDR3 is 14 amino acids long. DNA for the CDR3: TGTGCCAGCAGTCCCAGTTTGGCTAACTATGGCTACACCTTC. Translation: CASSPSLANYGYTF.

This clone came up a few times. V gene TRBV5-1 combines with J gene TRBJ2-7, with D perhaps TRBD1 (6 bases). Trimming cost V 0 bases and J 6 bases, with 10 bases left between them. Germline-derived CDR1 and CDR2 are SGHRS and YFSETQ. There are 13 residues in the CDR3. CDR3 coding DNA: TGCGCCAGCAGCTTGGGGACAGAGGGCGAGCAGTACTTC. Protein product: CASSLGTEGEQYF.

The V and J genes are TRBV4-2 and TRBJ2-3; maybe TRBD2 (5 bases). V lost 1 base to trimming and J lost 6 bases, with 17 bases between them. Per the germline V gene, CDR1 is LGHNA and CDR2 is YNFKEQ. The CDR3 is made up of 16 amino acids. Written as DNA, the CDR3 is TGTGCCAGCAGCCAAGGAAGCGACGCGGGCGACGATACGCAGTATTTT. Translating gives CASSQGSDAGDDTQYF.